This T cell receptor (beta chain) was obtained from a study of naive and memory T cell subsets (dated by TCRdb to the late 2010s). About the full investigation: Sorted naive and memory T cell subsets from peripheral blood were analyzed in the study using a UMI-based, open-source pipeline for TCR alpha and beta sequencing. RNA was DNase-treated and reverse transcribed with TCR constant-region primers, mostly using SuperScript III. The results of the functional CMV T cell responses matched the IgG serology results in every case. Overall study results and their limits: In both CD4 and CD8 cells, the Gini index increased while Shannon and inverse Simpson diversity decreased from naive through CM, EM and EMRA. Naive repertoires, especially CD8, contained a few larger clonotypes, possibly memory cells re-expressing CD45RA. RNA-based TCR counts may be influenced by expression changes linked to T cell activation and differentiation. TCR abundance followed a power law with an exponent that was different for naive and memory subsets but consistent across the three individuals. Each clonotype was defined as a single alpha or beta chain sequence rather than as a paired alpha/beta receptor. After error correction, over 90% of naive TCR sequences appeared only once, giving much steeper abundance distributions than memory subsets. The repertoire findings for the naive and memory subsets could not be validated against a ground truth because none was available.

Library generation was performed with UMI-ligation and nested PCR. An equimolar mix of two oligonucleotides covering both TRBC1 and TRBC2 was used as the beta constant-region primer. Four rounds of PCR, combining the SP2 primer with nested alpha and beta constant-region primers, were used to amplify the ligated cDNA. T4 RNA ligase 1 ligated a single-stranded oligonucleotide carrying the SP2 primer and a 12-nucleotide UMI to the cDNA 3' end. The ligation reaction was kept at 16 degrees C for about 20-24 hours. PCR2 was typically run as a SYBR Green qPCR and stopped at a predetermined threshold to prevent over-amplification. Agencourt AMPure XP magnetic beads were used for all purifications after the first. Library quantification was done by Qubit, followed by a TapeStation check on which the main peak was expected at around 650 bp. Sequencing of the pooled libraries was done on an Illumina MiSeq using v2 2x251 paired-end kits, which typically yielded roughly 0.85-2 million reads per sample. Each sample library was pooled at roughly 4.1 nM, and roughly 4.5-7% PhiX was included to improve cluster recognition. The paper's data handling went like this. Decombinator assigned V and J genes to Demultiplexor-processed FASTQ reads by tag matching, allowing a single base-pair mismatch. UMIs were used by Collapsinator to correct both sequencing errors and frequency errors arising from PCR heterogeneity. TCRs were translated and CDR3s were extracted from the conserved cysteine to the FGXG phenylalanine by CDR3Translator, with non-productive sequences being flagged. Repertoires were subsampled to equal numbers of UMI-defined TCRs before Gini, Shannon entropy and inverse Simpson indices were calculated. Clonotype abundance distributions were fitted to a power law by maximum likelihood within the linear range. On one naive CD8 sample, the pipeline and MIGEC gave similar UMI counts, unique TCR numbers and clonal distributions. In one analysis, naive TCRs also found in any memory subset of the same donor were removed from the naive repertoire. Repertoires were searched for some 7,000 CMV-associated CDR3 sequences compiled from VDJdb and a published dataset. Using fastp at Q25 and MiXCR, TCRdb reprocessed the public reads and kept productive beta chains. Rows with one shared CDR3 protein collapse into an entry with the most common genes and DNA. TCRdb's processing, not the authors' own work, is the source of the V and J calls. The sample contains 150,000 or so distinct CDR3 sequences, roughly 23% of them found a single time. The ten largest clones take up around 0.097% of the sample.

The CDR3, cysteine through phenylalanine, is 14 amino acids long. Only the CDR3 portion is preserved as DNA: 42 bases, with reading frame beginning at the first base. CDR1 and CDR2 were assigned from the germline V gene (reference sequence) as SEHNR and FQNEAQ. Between the V and J ends, shortened by 6 bases and 4 bases respectively, the junction contains 14 bases. From the second PCR step on, the TCR alpha and beta chain libraries were amplified in separate reactions. To determine each donor's CMV status, fresh PBMCs were stimulated overnight with CMV viral lysate, and IFNgamma production from CD4+ T cells was then assessed. Using Miltenyi beads, CD4 T cells were first positively selected, and CD8 T cells were then positively selected from the CD4-negative fraction. Cells were stained for CD3, CD4, CD8, CD45RA, CD27 and a live/dead dye and were sorted on a BD Aria II into four subsets based on CD45RA and CD27. A few healthy volunteers provided blood, and each donor's sample was split into CD4 and CD8 T cells and then further divided into four differentiation subsets. Roughly 0.11 L of peripheral blood was drawn per donor, and PBMC were isolated by Ficoll-Paque PLUS density-gradient centrifugation. Sorted cells were lysed in RLT buffer, and RNA was extracted with a Qiagen RNeasy kit and stored at -80°C.

This clonotype turned up a few times. There is no known antigen for this receptor. It has no much larger one-base neighbor in the sample; base qualities were not kept. The receptor chain draws on TRBV7-9 and TRBJ2-3; the D segment might be TRBD1 or TRBD2, since each matches 7 bases. Sequenced input: naive CD4+ T cells from blood. The sample's cell subset or site, from its label and the paper: naive T cells, CD45RA high CD27+. This receptor was obtained from a human donor in good health. The nucleotide sequence is TGTGCCAGCAGTCAGGGGGGGACGGCAGATACGCAGTATTTT. Its product reads: CASSQGGTADTQYF.